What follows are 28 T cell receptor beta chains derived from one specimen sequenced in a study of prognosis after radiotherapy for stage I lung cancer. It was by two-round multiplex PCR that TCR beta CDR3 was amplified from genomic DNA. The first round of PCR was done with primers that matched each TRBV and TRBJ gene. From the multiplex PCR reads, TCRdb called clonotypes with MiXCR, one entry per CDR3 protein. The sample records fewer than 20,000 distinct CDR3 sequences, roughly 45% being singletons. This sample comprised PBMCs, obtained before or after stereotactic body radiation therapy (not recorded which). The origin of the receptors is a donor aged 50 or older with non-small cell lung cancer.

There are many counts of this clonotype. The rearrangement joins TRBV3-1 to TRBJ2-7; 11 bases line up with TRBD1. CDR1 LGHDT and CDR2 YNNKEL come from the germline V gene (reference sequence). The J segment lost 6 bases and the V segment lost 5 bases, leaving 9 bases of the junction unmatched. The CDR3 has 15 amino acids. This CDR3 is CASSNYGQGAGEQYF. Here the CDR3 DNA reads TGTGCCAGCAGCAACTACGGACAGGGGGCGGGCGAGCAGTACTTC.

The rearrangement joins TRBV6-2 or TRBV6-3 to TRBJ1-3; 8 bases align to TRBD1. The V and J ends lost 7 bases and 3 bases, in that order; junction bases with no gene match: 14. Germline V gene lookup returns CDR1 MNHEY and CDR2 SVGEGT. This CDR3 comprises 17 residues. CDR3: CASTHVRTGRFGNTIYF. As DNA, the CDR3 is TGTGCCAGCACCCATGTACGGACAGGGCGTTTTGGAAACACCATATATTTT.

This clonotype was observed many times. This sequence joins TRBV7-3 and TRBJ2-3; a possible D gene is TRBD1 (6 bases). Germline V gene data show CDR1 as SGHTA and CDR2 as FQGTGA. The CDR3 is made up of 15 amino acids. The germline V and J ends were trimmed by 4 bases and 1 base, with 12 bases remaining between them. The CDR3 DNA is TGTGCCAGCAGCTCTTACGGACAGCGCACAGATACGCAGTATTTT. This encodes CASSSYGQRTDTQYF.

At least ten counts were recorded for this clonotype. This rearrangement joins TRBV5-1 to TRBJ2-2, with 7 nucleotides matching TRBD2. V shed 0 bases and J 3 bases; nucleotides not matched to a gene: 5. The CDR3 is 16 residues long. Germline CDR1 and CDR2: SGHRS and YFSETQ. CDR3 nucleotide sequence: TGCGCCAGCAGCTTGGACCGGACTAGTGACACCGGGGAGCTGTTTTTT. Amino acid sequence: CASSLDRTSDTGELFF.

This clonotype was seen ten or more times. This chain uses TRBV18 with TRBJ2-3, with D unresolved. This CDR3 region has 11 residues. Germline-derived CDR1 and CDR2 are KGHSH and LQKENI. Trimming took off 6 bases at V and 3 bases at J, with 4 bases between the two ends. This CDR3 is CASSLTDTQYF. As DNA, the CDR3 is TGTGCCAGCTCTTTAACAGATACGCAGTATTTT.

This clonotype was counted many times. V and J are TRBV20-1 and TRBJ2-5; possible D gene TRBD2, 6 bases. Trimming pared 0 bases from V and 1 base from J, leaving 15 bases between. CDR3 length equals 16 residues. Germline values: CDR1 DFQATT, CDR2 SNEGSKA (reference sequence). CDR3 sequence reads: CSAREVGRGLQETQYF. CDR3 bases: TGCAGTGCTAGAGAAGTTGGGCGGGGACTCCAAGAGACCCAGTACTTC.

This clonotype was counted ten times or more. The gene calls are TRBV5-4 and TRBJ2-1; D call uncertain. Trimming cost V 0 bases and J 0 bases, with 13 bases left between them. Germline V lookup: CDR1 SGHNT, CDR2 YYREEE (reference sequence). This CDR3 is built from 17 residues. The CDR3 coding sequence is TGTGCCAGCAGCTTGGGAGGCGGCGCTATCTCCTACAATGAGCAGTTCTTC. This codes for CASSLGGGAISYNEQFF.

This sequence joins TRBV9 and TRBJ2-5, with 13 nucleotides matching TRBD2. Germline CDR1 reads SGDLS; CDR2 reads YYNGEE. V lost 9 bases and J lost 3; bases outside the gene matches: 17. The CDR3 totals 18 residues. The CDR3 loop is CAISPQVPGLAGKETQYF. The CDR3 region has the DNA TGTGCCATTAGCCCGCAGGTACCGGGACTAGCGGGAAAAGAGACCCAGTACTTC.

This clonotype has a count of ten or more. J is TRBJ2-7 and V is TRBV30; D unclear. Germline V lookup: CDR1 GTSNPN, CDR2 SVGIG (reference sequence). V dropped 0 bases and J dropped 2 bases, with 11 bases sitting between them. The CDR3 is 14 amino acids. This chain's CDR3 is CAWSVGWVAYEQYF. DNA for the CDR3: TGTGCCTGGAGTGTAGGCTGGGTTGCCTACGAGCAGTACTTC.

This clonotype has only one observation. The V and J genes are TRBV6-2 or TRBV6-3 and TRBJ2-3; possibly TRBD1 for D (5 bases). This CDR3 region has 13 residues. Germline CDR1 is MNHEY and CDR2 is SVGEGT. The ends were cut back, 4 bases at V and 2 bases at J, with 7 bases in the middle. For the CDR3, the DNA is TGTGCCAGCAGTTCAGGGTCCACAGATACGCAGTATTTT. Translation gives CASSSGSTDTQYF.

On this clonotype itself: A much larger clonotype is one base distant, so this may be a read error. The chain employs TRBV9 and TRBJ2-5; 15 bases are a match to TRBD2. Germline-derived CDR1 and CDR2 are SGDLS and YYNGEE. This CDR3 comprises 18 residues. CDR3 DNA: TGTGCCAGAAGCGTAAGGGGACTAGCGGGAGGCGAAGGAGAGACCCAGTACTTC. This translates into CARSVRGLAGGEGETQYF.

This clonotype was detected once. As DNA, the CDR3 is TGTGCCAGCAGCTTAGTAAGGGCGGGTGGAAACACCATATATTTT. Its translation: CASSLVRAGGNTIYF. The chain uses TRBV7-2 and TRBJ1-3; no firm D call. V was trimmed by 1 base and J by 3 bases, leaving 10 bases between them. This CDR3 spans 15 amino acids. Germline-derived CDR1 and CDR2 are SGHTA and FQGNSA.

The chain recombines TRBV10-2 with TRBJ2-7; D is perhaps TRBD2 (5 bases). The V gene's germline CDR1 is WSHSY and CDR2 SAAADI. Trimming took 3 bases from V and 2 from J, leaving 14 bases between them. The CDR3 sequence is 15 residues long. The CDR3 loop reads CASSEIGLAAYEQYF. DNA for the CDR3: TGCGCCAGCAGTGAAATAGGTCTAGCTGCCTACGAGCAGTACTTC.

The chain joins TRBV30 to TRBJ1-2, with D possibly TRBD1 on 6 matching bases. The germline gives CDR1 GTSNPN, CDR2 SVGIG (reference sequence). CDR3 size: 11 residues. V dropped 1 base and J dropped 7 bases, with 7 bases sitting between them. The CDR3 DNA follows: TGTGCCTGGAGTGCGGGGGCTGGCTACACCTTC. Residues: CAWSAGAGYTF. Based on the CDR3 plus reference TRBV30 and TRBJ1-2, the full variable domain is SQTIHQWPATLVQPVGSPLSLECTVEGTSNPNLYWYRQAAGRGLQLLFYSVGIGQISSEVPQNLSASRPQDRQFILSSKKLLLSDSGFYLCAWSAGAGYTFGSGTRLTVV.

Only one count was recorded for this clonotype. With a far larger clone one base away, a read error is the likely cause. The CDR3 sequence: CAITLAGDSYEQYF. In DNA form, the CDR3 reads TGTGCCATCACTCTAGCGGGGGACTCCTACGAGCAGTACTTC. The chain uses TRBV6-8 and TRBJ2-7; 10 nucleotides match TRBD2. Unmatched junction bases numbered 6, after V lost 10 bases and J lost 0 bases. The CDR3 length is 14 residues. The V gene's germline CDR1 is MNHGY and CDR2 SAAAGT.

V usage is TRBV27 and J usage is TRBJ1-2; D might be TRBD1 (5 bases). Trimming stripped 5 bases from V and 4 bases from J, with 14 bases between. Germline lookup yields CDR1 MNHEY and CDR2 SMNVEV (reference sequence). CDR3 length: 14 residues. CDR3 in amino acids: CASSPAEGRYGYTF. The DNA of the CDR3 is TGTGCCAGCAGTCCAGCAGAGGGGCGCTATGGCTACACCTTC.

CDR3 in amino acids: CATSGQYGGYTF. CDR3 DNA sequence: TGTGCCACCAGTGGACAATACGGTGGCTACACCTTC. The chain couples TRBV24-1 to TRBJ1-2; D is unclear. CDR1 and CDR2 (germline): KGHDR, SFDVKD. Deletions cut 5 bases from V and 7 bases from J, with 10 bases between. The CDR3 consists of 12 residues.

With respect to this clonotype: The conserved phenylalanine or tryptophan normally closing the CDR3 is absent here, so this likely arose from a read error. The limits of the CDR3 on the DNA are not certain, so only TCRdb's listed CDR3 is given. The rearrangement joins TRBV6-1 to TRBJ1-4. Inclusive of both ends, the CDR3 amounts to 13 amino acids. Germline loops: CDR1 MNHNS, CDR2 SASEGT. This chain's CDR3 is CASRGELMKNCFL.

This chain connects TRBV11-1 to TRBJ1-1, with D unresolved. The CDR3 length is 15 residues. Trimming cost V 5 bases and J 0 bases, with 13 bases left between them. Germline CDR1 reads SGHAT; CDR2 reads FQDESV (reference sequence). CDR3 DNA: TGTGCCAGCAGCACCGGTAGGGTCATGAACACTGAAGCTTTCTTT. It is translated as CASSTGRVMNTEAFF.

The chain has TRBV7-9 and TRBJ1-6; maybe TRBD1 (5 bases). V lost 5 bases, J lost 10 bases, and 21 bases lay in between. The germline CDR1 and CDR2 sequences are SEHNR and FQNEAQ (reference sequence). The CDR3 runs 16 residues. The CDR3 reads CASSLLPGQENSPLHF. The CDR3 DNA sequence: TGTGCCAGCAGCCTGCTCCCGGGGCAGGAAAACTCACCCCTCCACTTT.

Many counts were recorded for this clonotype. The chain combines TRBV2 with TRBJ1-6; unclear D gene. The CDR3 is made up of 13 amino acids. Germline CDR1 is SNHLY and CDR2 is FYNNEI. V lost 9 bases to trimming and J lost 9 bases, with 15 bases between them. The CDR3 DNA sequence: TGTGCCAGAGGCGGAAACAGACCTTCACCCCTCCACTTT. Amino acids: CARGGNRPSPLHF.

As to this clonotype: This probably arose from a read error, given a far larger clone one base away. CDR3: CASSLYEGNHPQHF. CDR3 nucleotide sequence: TGTGCCAGCAGCTTATACGAGGGCAATCATCCCCAGCATTTT. V usage is TRBV7-9 and J usage is TRBJ1-5; D unclear. This CDR3 contains 14 residues. Germline V gives CDR1 SEHNR, CDR2 FQNEAQ (reference sequence).

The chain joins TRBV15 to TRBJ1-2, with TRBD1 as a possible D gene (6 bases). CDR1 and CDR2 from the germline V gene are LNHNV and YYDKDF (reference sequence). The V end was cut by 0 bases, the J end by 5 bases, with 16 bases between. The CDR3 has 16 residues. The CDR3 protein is CATSREVHGGGYGYTF. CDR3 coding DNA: TGTGCCACCAGCAGAGAGGTGCATGGAGGGGGTTATGGCTACACCTTC.

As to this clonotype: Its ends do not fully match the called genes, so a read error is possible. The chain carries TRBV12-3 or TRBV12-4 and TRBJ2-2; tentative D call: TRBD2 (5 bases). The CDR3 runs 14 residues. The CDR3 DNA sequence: TGTGCCAGCAGTTTAGTCGGTGACACCGGGGAGCTGCTTTTT. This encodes CASSLVGDTGELLF.

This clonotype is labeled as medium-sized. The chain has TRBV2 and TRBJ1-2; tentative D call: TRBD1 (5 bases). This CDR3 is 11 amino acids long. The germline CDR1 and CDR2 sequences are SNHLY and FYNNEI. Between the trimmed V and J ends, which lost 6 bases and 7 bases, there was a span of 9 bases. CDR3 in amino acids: CASRLRVGYTF. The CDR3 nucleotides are TGTGCCAGCAGACTCAGGGTTGGCTACACCTTC.

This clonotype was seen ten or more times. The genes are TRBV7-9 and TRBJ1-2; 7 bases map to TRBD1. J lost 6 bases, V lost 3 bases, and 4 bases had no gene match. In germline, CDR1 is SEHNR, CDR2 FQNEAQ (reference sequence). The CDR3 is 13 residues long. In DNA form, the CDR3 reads TGTGCCAGCAGCTTTGACAGGGAGGATGGCTACACCTTC. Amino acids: CASSFDREDGYTF. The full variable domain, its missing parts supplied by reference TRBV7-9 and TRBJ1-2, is DTGVSQNPRHKITKRGQNVTFRCDPISEHNRLYWYRQTLGQGPEFLTYFQNEAQLEKSRLLSDRFSAERPKGSFSTLEIQRTEQGDSAMYLCASSFDREDGYTFGSGTRLTVV.

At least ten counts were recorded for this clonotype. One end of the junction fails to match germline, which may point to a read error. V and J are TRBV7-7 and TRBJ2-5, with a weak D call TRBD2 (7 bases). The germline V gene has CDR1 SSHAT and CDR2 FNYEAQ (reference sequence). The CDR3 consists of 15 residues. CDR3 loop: CASSLGGVGQETQYF. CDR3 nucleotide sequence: TGTGCTAGCAGCTTAGGGGGGGTCGGACAAGAGACCCAGTACTTC.

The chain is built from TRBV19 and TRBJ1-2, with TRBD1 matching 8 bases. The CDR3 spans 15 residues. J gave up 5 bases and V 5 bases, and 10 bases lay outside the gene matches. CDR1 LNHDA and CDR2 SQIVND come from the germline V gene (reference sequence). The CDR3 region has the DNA TGTGCCAGTAGTGACTCCCGGACAGGGCCTTATGGCTACACCTTC. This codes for CASSDSRTGPYGYTF. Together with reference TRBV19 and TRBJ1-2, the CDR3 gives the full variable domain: DGGITQSPKYLFRKEGQNVTLSCEQNLNHDAMYWYRQDPGQGLRLIYYSQIVNDFQKGDIAEGYSVSREKKESFPLTVTSAQKNPTAFYLCASSDSRTGPYGYTFGSGTRLTVV.